The following is a TCR beta chain sequence with its context. What it binds is unknown. The entry originates in a study of T cell responses to AZD1222 COVID-19 vaccine. The wider study: Both about-4-week and about-12-week second-dose recipients were combined. Study conclusions and caveats: Baseline seropositivity occurred in only a handful of AZD1222 recipients.

Sequencing was performed with immunoSEQ multiplex PCR; in TCRdb, only in-frame clones are kept and a portion is missing. The repertoire consists of under 170,000 clones, with less than 95% occurring once and the leading ten covering roughly 1.3%. V was clipped by 1 base and J by 5 bases, with 2 bases between them. CDR3 size: 12 residues. Germline CDR1 LGHDT, CDR2 YNNKEL (reference sequence). The sample in question was peripheral blood, obtained on day 0 of AZD1222 vaccination. This TCR was recovered from an adult in good health. The chain has TRBV3-1 (or the pseudogene TRBV3-2) and TRBJ2-2, with unresolved D. CDR3: CASSQATGELFF. CDR3 DNA sequence: TGTGCCAGCAGCCAAGCGACCGGGGAGCTGTTTTTT.